Reported below is one T cell receptor (beta chain). The antigen remains undetermined. The data originate from a study of human T cells and chemical hapten exposure. Study information: Patients got weekly scalp diphenylcyclopropenone doses over the roughly 22-week study.

The time point is: patch test 2, 6 weeks after DPC sensitization. Treatment given: therapeutic diphenylcyclopropenone sensitization with weekly scalp DPC. TCRdb reprocessed the RACE reads with MiXCR, giving one entry per CDR3 protein. The sample gives some 100,000 distinct CDR3 sequences, 9% to 9.5% of which show up once; approximately 2.2% is in the top ten. The study's findings and limits: Those TCRs sitting above 1 in 1000 frequency stayed the same with DPC sensitization.

CDR1 and CDR2 from the germline V gene are SGHDT and YYEEEE. The CDR3 sequence is 15 residues long. V was shortened by 2 bases and J by 5 bases, with 16 bases between the two germline ends. This sequence was found in a woman aged 40 to 49 with alopecia areata. Some clones in this sample may be carry-over from other donors' samples. The sequencing used whole blood, collected in connection with sensitization to the hapten diphenylcyclopropenone (DPC). The chain recombines TRBV5-6 with TRBJ1-2, with D possibly matching TRBD1 (6 bases). The CDR3 DNA sequence: TGTGCCAGCAGCTTCCGGGACACCTTTTTGTATGGCTACACCTTC. It encodes CASSFRDTFLYGYTF.